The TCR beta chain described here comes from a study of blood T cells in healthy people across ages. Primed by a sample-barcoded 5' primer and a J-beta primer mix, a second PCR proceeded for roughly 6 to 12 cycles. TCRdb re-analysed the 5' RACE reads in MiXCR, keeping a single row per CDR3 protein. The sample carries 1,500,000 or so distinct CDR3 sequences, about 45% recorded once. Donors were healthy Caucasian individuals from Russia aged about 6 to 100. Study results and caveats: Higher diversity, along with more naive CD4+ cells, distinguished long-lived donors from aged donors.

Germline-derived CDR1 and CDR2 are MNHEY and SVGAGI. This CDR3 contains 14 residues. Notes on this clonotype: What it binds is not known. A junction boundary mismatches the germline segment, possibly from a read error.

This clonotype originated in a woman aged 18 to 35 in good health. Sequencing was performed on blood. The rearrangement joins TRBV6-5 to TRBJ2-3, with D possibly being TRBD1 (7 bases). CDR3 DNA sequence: TGTGCCAGCAGTTACGCGGAGGGGACAGATGCGCAGTATTTT. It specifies CASSYAEGTDAQYF.